The table lists the clone carrying this T cell receptor beta chain with a count of one. The record originates from a study of T cell clonotyping in hematopoietic cell transplantation. The data were produced by immunoSEQ multiplex PCR, yet TCRdb's version contains in-frame clones alone and is incomplete. This sample carries 15,000 to 20,000 clones, roughly 70% of them seen once, and the ten largest clones take less than 10%. V lost 0 bases and J lost 2, with 11 bases in between. Germline V lookup: CDR1 SGHVS, CDR2 FNYEAQ. The CDR3 is made up of 15 amino acids. This receptor was identified in a woman in her sixties or seventies in good health. Some clones in this sample may be carry-over from other donors' samples. The sample taken for sequencing was peripheral blood mononuclear cells. The J gene is TRBJ2-7, the V gene TRBV7-6, with D tentatively TRBD2 (6 bases). DNA for the CDR3: TGTGCCAGCAGCTTAGCCGGGACTCCGACCTACGAGCAGTACTTC. The encoded protein is CASSLAGTPTYEQYF.